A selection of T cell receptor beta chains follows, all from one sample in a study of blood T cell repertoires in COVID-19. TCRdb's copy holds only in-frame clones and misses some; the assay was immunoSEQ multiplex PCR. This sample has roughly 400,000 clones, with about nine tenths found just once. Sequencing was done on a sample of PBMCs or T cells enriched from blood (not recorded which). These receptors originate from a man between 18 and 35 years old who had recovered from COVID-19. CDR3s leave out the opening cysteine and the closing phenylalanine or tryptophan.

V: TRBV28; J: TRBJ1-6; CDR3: ASSLYAGPPNSPLH
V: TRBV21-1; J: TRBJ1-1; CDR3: AHERGTEAF
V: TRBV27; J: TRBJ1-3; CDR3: ASGALGSGNTIY
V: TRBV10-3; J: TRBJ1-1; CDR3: AISEKGSAEAF
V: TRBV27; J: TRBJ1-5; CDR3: ASSLSSNQPQH
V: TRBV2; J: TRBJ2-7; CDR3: ASGREESTYEQY
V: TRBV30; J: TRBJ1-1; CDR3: AWSLGGNTEAF
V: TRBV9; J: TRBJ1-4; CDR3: ASSVGLQVQGINEKLF
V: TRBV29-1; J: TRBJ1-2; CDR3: SGSTGLDYGYT
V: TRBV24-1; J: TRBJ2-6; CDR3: ATSDLGQGSPPGANVLT
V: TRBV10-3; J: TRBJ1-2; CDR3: AISEYEGANYGYT
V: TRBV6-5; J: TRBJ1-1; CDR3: ASSKQGEAF
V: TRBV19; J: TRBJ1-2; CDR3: ASRTDRVYGYT
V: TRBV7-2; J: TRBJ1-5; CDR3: ASSPWGPGQPQH
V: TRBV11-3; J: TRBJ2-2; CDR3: ASSLYGDTGELF
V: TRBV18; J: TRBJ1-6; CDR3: ASSLQGKDSPLH